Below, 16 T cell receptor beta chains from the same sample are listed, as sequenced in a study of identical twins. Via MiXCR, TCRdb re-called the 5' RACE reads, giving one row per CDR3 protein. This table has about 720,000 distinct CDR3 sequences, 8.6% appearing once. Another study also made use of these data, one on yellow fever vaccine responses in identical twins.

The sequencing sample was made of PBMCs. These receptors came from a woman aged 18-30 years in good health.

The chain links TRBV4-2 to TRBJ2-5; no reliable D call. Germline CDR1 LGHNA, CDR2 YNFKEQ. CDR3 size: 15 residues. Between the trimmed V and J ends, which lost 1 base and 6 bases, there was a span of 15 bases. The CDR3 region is CASSQVVLGTQTQYF. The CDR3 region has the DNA TGTGCCAGCAGCCAAGTCGTTTTGGGTACGCAGACCCAGTACTTC.

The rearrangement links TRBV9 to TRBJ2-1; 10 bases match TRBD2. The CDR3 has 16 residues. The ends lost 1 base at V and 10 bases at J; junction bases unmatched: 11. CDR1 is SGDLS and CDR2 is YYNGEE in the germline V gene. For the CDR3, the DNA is TGTGCCAGCAGCGTACGGCTGGCTAGCGGGAGAAACGAGCAGTTCTTC. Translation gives CASSVRLASGRNEQFF.

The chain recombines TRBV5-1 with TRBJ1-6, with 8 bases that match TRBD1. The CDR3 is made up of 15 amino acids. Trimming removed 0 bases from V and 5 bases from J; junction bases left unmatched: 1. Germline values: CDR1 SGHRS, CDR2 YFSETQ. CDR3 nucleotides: TGCGCCAGCAGCTTGGCAGGGGGCGATAATTCACCCCTCCACTTT. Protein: CASSLAGGDNSPLHF.

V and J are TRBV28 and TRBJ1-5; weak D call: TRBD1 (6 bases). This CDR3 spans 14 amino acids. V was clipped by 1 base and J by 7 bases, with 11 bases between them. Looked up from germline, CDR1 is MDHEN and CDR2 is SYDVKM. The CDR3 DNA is TGTGCCAGCAGTTTATTAGGGGGTGCGCAGCCCCAGCATTTT. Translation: CASSLLGGAQPQHF. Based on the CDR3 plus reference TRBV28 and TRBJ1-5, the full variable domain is DVKVTQSSRYLVKRTGEKVFLECVQDMDHENMFWYRQDPGLGLRLIYFSYDVKMKEKGDIPEGYSVSREKKERFSLILESASTNQTSMYLCASSLLGGAQPQHFGDGTRLSIL.

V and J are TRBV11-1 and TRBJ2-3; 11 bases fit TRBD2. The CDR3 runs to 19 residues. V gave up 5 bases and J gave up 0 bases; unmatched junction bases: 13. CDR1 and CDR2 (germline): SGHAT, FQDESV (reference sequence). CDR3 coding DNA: TGTGCCAGCAGCGGGCCCCTACTAGCGGGAGTTGAGAGCACAGATACGCAGTATTTT. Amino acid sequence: CASSGPLLAGVESTDTQYF.

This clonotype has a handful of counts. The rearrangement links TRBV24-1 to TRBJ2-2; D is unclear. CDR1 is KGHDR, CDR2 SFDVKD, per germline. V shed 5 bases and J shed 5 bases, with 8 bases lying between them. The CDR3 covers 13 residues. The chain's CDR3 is CATSGPGTGELFF. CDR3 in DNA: TGTGCCACCAGTGGTCCCGGAACCGGGGAGCTGTTTTTT.

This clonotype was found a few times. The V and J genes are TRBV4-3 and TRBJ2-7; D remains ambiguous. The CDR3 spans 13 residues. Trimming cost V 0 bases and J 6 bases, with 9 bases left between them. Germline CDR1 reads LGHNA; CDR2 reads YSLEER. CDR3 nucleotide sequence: TGCGCCAGCAGCCAAGAATCCGGGCGCGAGCAGTACTTC. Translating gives CASSQESGREQYF.

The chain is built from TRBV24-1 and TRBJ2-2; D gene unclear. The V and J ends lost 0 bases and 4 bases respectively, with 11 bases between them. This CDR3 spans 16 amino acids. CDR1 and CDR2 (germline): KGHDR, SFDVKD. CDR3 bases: TGTGCCACCAGTGATTTGCGCCAGGTGGGCACCGGGGAGCTGTTTTTT. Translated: CATSDLRQVGTGELFF.

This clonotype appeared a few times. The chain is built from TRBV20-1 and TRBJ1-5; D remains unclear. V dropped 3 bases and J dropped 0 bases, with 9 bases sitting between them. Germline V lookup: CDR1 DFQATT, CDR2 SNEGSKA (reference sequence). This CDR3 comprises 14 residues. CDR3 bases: TGCAGTGCTAGGGTGGGGAATAGCAATCAGCCCCAGCATTTT. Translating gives CSARVGNSNQPQHF.

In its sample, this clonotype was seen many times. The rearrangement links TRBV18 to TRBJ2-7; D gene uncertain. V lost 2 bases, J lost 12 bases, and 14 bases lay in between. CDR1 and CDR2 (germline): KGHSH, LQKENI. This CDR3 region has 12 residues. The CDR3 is CASSPTNGPPYF. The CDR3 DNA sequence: TGTGCCAGCTCACCAACGAACGGCCCCCCGTACTTC.

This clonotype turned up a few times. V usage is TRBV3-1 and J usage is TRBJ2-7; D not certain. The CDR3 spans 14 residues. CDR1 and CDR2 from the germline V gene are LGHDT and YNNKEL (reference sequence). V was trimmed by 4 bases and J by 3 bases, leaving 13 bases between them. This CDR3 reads CASSPSDVRYEQYF. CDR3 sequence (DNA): TGTGCCAGCAGCCCTTCGGACGTTCGCTACGAGCAGTACTTC.

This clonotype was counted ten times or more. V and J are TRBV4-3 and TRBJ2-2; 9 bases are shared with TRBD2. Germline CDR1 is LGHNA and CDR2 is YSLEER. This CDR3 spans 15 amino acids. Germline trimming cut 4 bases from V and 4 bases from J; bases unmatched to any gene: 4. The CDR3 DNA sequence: TGCGCCAGCAGCCCCGGGACTAGCTTCACCGGGGAGCTGTTTTTT. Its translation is CASSPGTSFTGELFF.

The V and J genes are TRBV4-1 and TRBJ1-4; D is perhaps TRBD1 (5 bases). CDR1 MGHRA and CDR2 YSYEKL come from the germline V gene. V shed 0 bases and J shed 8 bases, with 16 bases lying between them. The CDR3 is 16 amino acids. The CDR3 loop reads CASSQEEAGRREKLFF. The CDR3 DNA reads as TGCGCCAGCAGCCAAGAAGAGGCAGGGCGCCGGGAAAAACTGTTTTTT.

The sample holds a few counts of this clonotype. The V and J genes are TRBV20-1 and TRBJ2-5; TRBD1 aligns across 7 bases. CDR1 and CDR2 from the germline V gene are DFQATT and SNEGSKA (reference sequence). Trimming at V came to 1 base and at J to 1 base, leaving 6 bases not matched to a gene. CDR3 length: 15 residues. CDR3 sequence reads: CSARGTGLRQETQYF. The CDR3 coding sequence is TGCAGTGCTAGAGGGACAGGACTTCGCCAAGAGACCCAGTACTTC.

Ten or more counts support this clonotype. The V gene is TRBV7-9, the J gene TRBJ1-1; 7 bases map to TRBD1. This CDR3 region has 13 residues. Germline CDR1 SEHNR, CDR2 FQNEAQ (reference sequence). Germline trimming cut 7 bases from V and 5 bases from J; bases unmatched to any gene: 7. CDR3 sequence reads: CASTRGQGTEAFF. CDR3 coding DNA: TGTGCCAGCACAAGGGGGCAGGGAACTGAAGCTTTCTTT.

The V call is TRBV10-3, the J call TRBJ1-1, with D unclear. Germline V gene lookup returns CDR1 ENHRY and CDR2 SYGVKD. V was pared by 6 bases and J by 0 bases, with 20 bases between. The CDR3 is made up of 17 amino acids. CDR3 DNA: TGTGCCATCAGGGTTCTCGACAAGTGGCTGATGAACACTGAAGCTTTCTTT. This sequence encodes CAIRVLDKWLMNTEAFF.